The 29 T cell receptor beta chains below were found in one sample sequenced in a study of cytomegalovirus exposure and HLA in healthy donors. Researchers ran the PCR with 60 Vbeta and 13 Jbeta primers. Sequencing was performed with immunoSEQ multiplex PCR; in TCRdb, only in-frame clones are kept and a portion is missing. The sample carries 130,000 to 150,000 clones, roughly 70% recorded once. Sample: PBMCs. The receptors come from a man younger than 30 in good health and CMV-seropositive.

The V gene is TRBV19, the J gene TRBJ2-1, with a possible D match to TRBD2 (5 bases). V was trimmed by 5 bases and J by 9 bases, leaving 17 bases between them. Germline V lookup: CDR1 LNHDA, CDR2 SQIVND (reference sequence). The CDR3 has 14 residues. The CDR3 region is CASSSLLPGGEQFF. For the CDR3, the DNA is TGTGCCAGTAGTTCGCTCTTGCCAGGAGGTGAGCAGTTCTTC. The variable domain in full, completed from reference TRBV19 and TRBJ2-1, reads DGGITQSPKYLFRKEGQNVTLSCEQNLNHDAMYWYRQDPGQGLRLIYYSQIVNDFQKGDIAEGYSVSREKKESFPLTVTSAQKNPTAFYLCASSSLLPGGEQFFGPGTRLTVL.

The rearrangement uses TRBV7-9 and TRBJ2-5; 7 bases map to TRBD1. The CDR3 consists of 16 residues. Germline CDR1 and CDR2: SEHNR and FQNEAQ (reference sequence). Trimming removed 6 bases from V and 5 bases from J; junction bases left unmatched: 15. CDR3 sequence reads: CASRGTVPGTWETQYF. CDR3 DNA sequence: TGTGCCAGCAGAGGGACAGTCCCGGGAACCTGGGAGACCCAGTACTTC.

The chain joins TRBV7-2 to TRBJ2-1; 7 bases map to TRBD2. J lost 2 bases, V lost 8 bases, and 3 bases had no gene match. Germline V gene data show CDR1 as SGHTA and CDR2 as FQGNSA. The CDR3 totals 13 residues. This CDR3 is CASPGLTYNEQFF. For the CDR3, the DNA is TGTGCCAGCCCGGGACTAACCTACAATGAGCAGTTCTTC. Using reference TRBV7-2 and TRBJ2-1 for the parts outside the CDR3, the full variable domain is GAGVSQSPSNKVTEKGKDVELRCDPISGHTALYWYRQSLGQGLEFLIYFQGNSAPDKSGLPSDRFSAERTGGSVSTLTIQRTQQEDSAVYLCASPGLTYNEQFFGPGTRLTVL.

This clone was counted only a few times. V is TRBV18 and J is TRBJ2-1, with D unresolved. Germline V gene lookup returns CDR1 KGHSH and CDR2 LQKENI. The V and J ends lost 5 bases and 4 bases respectively, with 15 bases between them. This CDR3 contains 15 residues. The CDR3: CASSKGIAGYNEQFF. The CDR3 DNA reads as TGTGCCAGCTCAAAAGGCATAGCTGGGTACAATGAGCAGTTCTTC.

A few counts support this clone. The V gene is TRBV5-1, the J gene TRBJ2-7; 13 nucleotides align to TRBD2. Germline CDR1 is SGHRS and CDR2 is YFSETQ. The CDR3 contains 15 residues. V was pared by 4 bases and J by 4 bases, with 5 bases of the junction left unmatched. The CDR3 spells CASSAGLAGVYEQYF. CDR3 DNA: TGCGCCAGCAGCGCCGGACTAGCGGGAGTGTACGAGCAGTACTTC. The full variable domain, with the rest looked up from reference TRBV5-1 and TRBJ2-7, is KAGVTQTPRYLIKTRGQQVTLSCSPISGHRSVSWYQQTPGQGLQFLFEYFSETQRNKGNFPGRFSGRQFSNSRSEMNVSTLELGDSALYLCASSAGLAGVYEQYFGPGTRLTVT.

The chain has TRBV6-5 and TRBJ1-2, with D maybe TRBD1 (6 bases). The germline CDR1 and CDR2 sequences are MNHEY and SVGAGI. V lost 7 bases and J 7 bases, leaving 16 bases between the germline ends. The CDR3 covers 13 residues. The DNA for the CDR3 is TGTGCCAGCAACCGCAGGGGCTATGGTGGCTACACCTTC. This sequence encodes CASNRRGYGGYTF.

The gene calls are TRBV9 and TRBJ2-5; weak D call: TRBD2 (5 bases). Germline V gene data show CDR1 as SGDLS and CDR2 as YYNGEE. The V and J ends lost 1 base and 4 bases respectively, with 14 bases between them. The CDR3 is made up of 15 amino acids. CDR3 in DNA: TGTGCCAGCAGCGTATACGGGGTATTTGGAGAGACCCAGTACTTC. This translates into CASSVYGVFGETQYF.

The chain employs TRBV7-9 and TRBJ2-1; D gene uncertain. V dropped 1 base and J dropped 8 bases, with 15 bases sitting between them. Germline CDR1 SEHNR, CDR2 FQNEAQ (reference sequence). CDR3 length: 15 amino acids. The CDR3 DNA follows: TGTGCCAGCAGCTTAGGGGCAATTGGGCTCGATGAGCAGTTCTTC. It encodes CASSLGAIGLDEQFF.

This chain joins TRBV19 and TRBJ1-1; D is ambiguous. CDR1 is LNHDA and CDR2 is SQIVND in the germline V gene (reference sequence). The V end lost 8 bases, the J end lost 2 bases, and 6 bases lay between the germline ends. This CDR3 has 11 residues. CDR3 bases: TGTGCCAGTCAAGCAAACACTGAAGCTTTCTTT. It codes for CASQANTEAFF. The whole variable domain, filled in from reference TRBV19 and TRBJ1-1, reads DGGITQSPKYLFRKEGQNVTLSCEQNLNHDAMYWYRQDPGQGLRLIYYSQIVNDFQKGDIAEGYSVSREKKESFPLTVTSAQKNPTAFYLCASQANTEAFFGQGTRLTVV.

The chain is built from TRBV11-3 and TRBJ2-1, with TRBD1 matching over 9 bases. The CDR3 runs 15 residues. Looked up from germline, CDR1 is SGHNT and CDR2 is YENEEA. Trimming removed 5 bases from V and 9 bases from J; junction bases left unmatched: 11. CDR3 sequence reads: CASSPTGTGWGEQFF. For the CDR3, the DNA is TGTGCCAGCAGCCCTACCGGGACAGGGTGGGGTGAGCAGTTCTTC.

The CDR3 here is CASTQDSYYGYTF. The CDR3 region has the DNA TGTGCCAGCACCCAGGACAGCTACTATGGCTACACCTTC. V is TRBV6-5 and J is TRBJ1-2, with D possibly TRBD1 on 6 matching bases. The ends were cut back, 7 bases at V and 3 bases at J, with 12 bases in the middle. The V gene's germline CDR1 is MNHEY and CDR2 SVGAGI. This CDR3 has 13 amino acids.

V and J are TRBV18 and TRBJ2-7, with 10 bases identical to TRBD1. Germline values: CDR1 KGHSH, CDR2 LQKENI. The ends lost 3 bases at V and 2 bases at J; junction bases unmatched: 1. The CDR3 contains 14 residues. Here the CDR3 DNA reads TGTGCCAGCTCACCTGGACAGGGGGCCTACGAGCAGTACTTC. Amino acids: CASSPGQGAYEQYF.

This chain joins TRBV27 and TRBJ1-5, with unresolved D. The CDR3 loop spans 17 amino acids. Germline V lookup: CDR1 MNHEY, CDR2 SMNVEV (reference sequence). V was cut by 4 bases and J by 0 bases, with 16 bases left in between. CDR3 loop: CASSYLSKSFSNQPQHF. The CDR3 region has the DNA TGTGCCAGCAGTTACTTAAGCAAAAGCTTTAGCAATCAGCCCCAGCATTTT.

This clone turned up a few times. The CDR3: CASSSRQGTNEKLFF. The CDR3 bases are TGCGCCAGCAGCTCTCGACAGGGAACTAATGAAAAACTGTTTTTT. The chain recombines TRBV5-1 with TRBJ1-4; the match to TRBD1 covers 7 bases. Germline trimming cut 3 bases from V and 1 base from J; bases unmatched to any gene: 3. This CDR3 spans 15 amino acids. The germline V gene has CDR1 SGHRS and CDR2 YFSETQ. The full variable domain, in which reference TRBV5-1 and TRBJ1-4 provide the parts outside the CDR3, is KAGVTQTPRYLIKTRGQQVTLSCSPISGHRSVSWYQQTPGQGLQFLFEYFSETQRNKGNFPGRFSGRQFSNSRSEMNVSTLELGDSALYLCASSSRQGTNEKLFFGSGTQLSVL.

CDR3 sequence: CASSLSGYGYTF. CDR3 nucleotide sequence: TGTGCCAGCAGCTTATCAGGATATGGCTACACCTTC. The chain is built from TRBV5-4 and TRBJ1-2; the D is unclear. The CDR3 runs to 12 residues. Looked up from germline, CDR1 is SGHNT and CDR2 is YYREEE (reference sequence). V shed 2 bases and J shed 5 bases, with 7 bases lying between them.

The chain links TRBV7-9 to TRBJ2-7; TRBD1 matches at 7 bases. Germline lookup yields CDR1 SEHNR and CDR2 FQNEAQ (reference sequence). Trimming removed 2 bases from V and 1 base from J; junction bases left unmatched: 5. CDR3 length: 15 amino acids. This chain's CDR3 is CASSLRTGESYEQYF. The CDR3 DNA reads TGTGCCAGCAGCTTACGAACAGGGGAGTCCTACGAGCAGTACTTC. Full variable domain (remainder filled in from reference TRBV7-9 and TRBJ2-7): DTGVSQNPRHKITKRGQNVTFRCDPISEHNRLYWYRQTLGQGPEFLTYFQNEAQLEKSRLLSDRFSAERPKGSFSTLEIQRTEQGDSAMYLCASSLRTGESYEQYFGPGTRLTVT.

The V call is TRBV28, the J call TRBJ1-3, with D perhaps TRBD1 (5 bases). This CDR3 contains 16 residues. CDR1 is MDHEN and CDR2 is SYDVKM in the germline V gene. V was shortened by 2 bases and J by 2 bases, with 13 bases between the two germline ends. The CDR3 protein is CASSLVGREAGNTIYF. CDR3 bases: TGTGCCAGCAGTTTAGTTGGCAGGGAAGCTGGAAACACCATATATTTT.

The chain carries TRBV2 and TRBJ2-5, with 10 bases identical to TRBD1. Matching the DNA end better, TRBJ2-7 makes the J call doubtful. From germline, CDR1 is SNHLY and CDR2 FYNNEI. This CDR3 contains 13 residues. The CDR3 coding sequence is TGTGCCAGCAGTGGGACAGGGGGCTACGAGCAGTACTTC. Protein product: CASSGTGGYEQYF.

The chain carries TRBV18 and TRBJ1-1, with 7 bases lining up with TRBD1. The length of the CDR3 is 15 residues. Germline trimming cut 4 bases from V and 0 bases from J; bases unmatched to any gene: 5. CDR1 is KGHSH, CDR2 LQKENI, per germline. The CDR3 sequence is CASSLKGQLNTEAFF. The CDR3 DNA reads as TGTGCCAGCTCACTTAAGGGACAGCTGAACACTGAAGCTTTCTTT.

The CDR3 sequence is CASSSDWNQPQHF. As DNA, the CDR3 is TGTGCCAGCAGCTCAGACTGGAATCAGCCCCAGCATTTT. This chain connects TRBV7-9 to TRBJ1-5, with D uncertain. This CDR3 region has 13 residues. The ends were cut back, 4 bases at V and 4 bases at J, with 8 bases in the middle. CDR1 is SEHNR, CDR2 FQNEAQ, per germline (reference sequence). The full variable domain, rest sourced from reference TRBV7-9 and TRBJ1-5, is DTGVSQNPRHKITKRGQNVTFRCDPISEHNRLYWYRQTLGQGPEFLTYFQNEAQLEKSRLLSDRFSAERPKGSFSTLEIQRTEQGDSAMYLCASSSDWNQPQHFGDGTRLSIL.

This chain links TRBV7-2 with TRBJ1-2, with D perhaps TRBD1 (5 bases). The germline V and J ends were trimmed by 5 bases and 8 bases, with 18 bases remaining between them. The CDR3 covers 14 residues. Germline V CDR1 and CDR2: SGHTA, FQGNSA. CDR3 sequence: CASSNFDRGAGYTF. CDR3 coding DNA: TGTGCCAGCAGCAATTTCGACAGAGGAGCGGGCTACACCTTC.

The chain links TRBV5-1 to TRBJ2-5; 7 bases agree with TRBD2. The CDR3 extends over 14 amino acids. V shed 5 bases, J shed 0 bases, and the junction held 4 bases outside the gene matches. The V gene's germline CDR1 is SGHRS and CDR2 YFSETQ. The CDR3 loop reads CASRFGGYQETQYF. CDR3 DNA sequence: TGCGCCAGCAGATTCGGGGGGTACCAAGAGACCCAGTACTTC.

This clone was seen only a few times. This chain joins TRBV5-1 and TRBJ2-7; 13 bases agree with TRBD2. The CDR3 runs 14 residues. V dropped 6 bases and J dropped 6; count of bases not matched to a gene: 6. Germline V CDR1 and CDR2: SGHRS, YFSETQ. Here the CDR3 DNA reads TGCGCCAGCACCGGACTAGCGGGAGACTCCGAGCAGTACTTC. It yields the protein CASTGLAGDSEQYF.

V and J are TRBV18 and TRBJ2-5; D is unresolved. Trimming left V 3 bases short and J 5 bases short, with 10 bases between. The CDR3 spans 13 residues. Looked up from germline, CDR1 is KGHSH and CDR2 is LQKENI. CDR3 protein: CASSPGFWETQYF. Here the CDR3 DNA reads TGTGCCAGCTCACCCGGGTTTTGGGAGACCCAGTACTTC.

The J gene is TRBJ2-5, the V gene TRBV6-5; a possible D gene is TRBD2 (6 bases). CDR3 length equals 14 residues. The V gene lost 7 bases and the J gene lost 5 bases, with 17 bases spanning the gap. Germline loops: CDR1 MNHEY, CDR2 SVGAGI. This CDR3 is CASTLWRGGETQYF. The DNA of the CDR3 is TGTGCCAGCACCCTATGGCGGGGCGGGGAGACCCAGTACTTC.

This chain uses TRBV20-1 with TRBJ1-4; D unclear. This CDR3 comprises 11 residues. V shed 6 bases and J shed 10 bases, with 12 bases lying between them. The germline V gene encodes CDR1 DFQATT and CDR2 SNEGSKA (reference sequence). Here the CDR3 reads CSAPLEGKLFF. The CDR3 DNA is TGCAGTGCCCCCCTTGAGGGAAAACTGTTTTTT.

The chain links TRBV5-1 to TRBJ2-5; TRBD1 might be the D (5 bases). The CDR3 has 14 residues. CDR1 is SGHRS and CDR2 is YFSETQ in the germline V gene. Trimming pared 4 bases from V and 1 base from J, leaving 11 bases between. Here the CDR3 DNA reads TGCGCCAGCAGCACCCCAGGGCGCCAAGAGACCCAGTACTTC. This encodes CASSTPGRQETQYF.

The CDR3, as DNA: TGTGCCAGCTCACCATCGGACAGGGGAGGCACTGAAGCTTTCTTT. Amino acid sequence: CASSPSDRGGTEAFF. The V call is TRBV18, the J call TRBJ1-1; 9 bases are shared with TRBD1. CDR3 size: 15 residues. Germline lookup yields CDR1 KGHSH and CDR2 LQKENI. The V gene end was trimmed by 2 bases and the J gene end by 4 bases; junction bases not matched to a gene: 5.

The gene calls are TRBV5-1 and TRBJ2-5, with D uncertain. V was trimmed by 2 bases and J by 2 bases, leaving 10 bases between them. Germline V gene data show CDR1 as SGHRS and CDR2 as YFSETQ. The CDR3 runs to 14 residues. CDR3 sequence: CASSLQSQQETQYF. The CDR3 coding sequence is TGCGCCAGCAGCTTACAGAGTCAACAAGAGACCCAGTACTTC.